The present TCR beta chain was sequenced within a study of technical replicates of blood from a handful of donors. Assay: immunoSEQ multiplex PCR; the TCRdb copy retains only in-frame clones and omits some. Here the sample spans tens of thousands of clones, around 89% being singletons. Germline trimming cut 6 bases from V and 6 bases from J; bases unmatched to any gene: 3. CDR3 size: 14 residues. CDR1 and CDR2 from the germline V gene are SNHLY and FYNNEI. This receptor was taken from a human donor in good health. The sample taken for sequencing was T cells isolated from PBMCs. V gene TRBV2 combines with J gene TRBJ2-1, with TRBD2 matching 12 bases. CDR3: CASRGLAGGNEQFF. In nucleotides, the CDR3 is TGTGCCAGCAGGGGACTAGCGGGCGGCAATGAGCAGTTCTTC.